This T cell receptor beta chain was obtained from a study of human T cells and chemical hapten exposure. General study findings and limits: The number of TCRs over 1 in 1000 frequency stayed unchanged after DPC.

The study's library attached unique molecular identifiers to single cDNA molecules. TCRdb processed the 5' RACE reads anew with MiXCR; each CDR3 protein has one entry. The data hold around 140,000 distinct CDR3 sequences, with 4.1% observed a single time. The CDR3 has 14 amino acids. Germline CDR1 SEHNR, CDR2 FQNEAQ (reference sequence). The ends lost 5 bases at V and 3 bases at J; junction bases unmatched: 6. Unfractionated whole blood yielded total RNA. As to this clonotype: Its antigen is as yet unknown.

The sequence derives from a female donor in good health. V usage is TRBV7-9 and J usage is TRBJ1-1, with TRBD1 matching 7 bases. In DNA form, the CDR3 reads TGTGCCAGCAGCGACAGGGCGATAGACACTGAAGCTTTCTTT. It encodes CASSDRAIDTEAFF.